The subject of this entry is one TCR beta chain. This specimen comes from a study of blood T cell repertoires in COVID-19. Study information: Spain, Italy and the United States supplied samples that represented acute and convalescent COVID-19.

Some clones are missing from TCRdb's copy, which holds only in-frame ones; the method was immunoSEQ multiplex PCR. Among more than 70,000 clones listed, roughly 90% were seen once. Germline CDR1 is MNHEY and CDR2 is SMNVEV (reference sequence). Unmatched junction bases numbered 21, after V lost 5 bases and J lost 5 bases. The CDR3 extends over 20 amino acids. The receptor was derived from a woman of 80 years or more with acute or convalescent COVID-19. V usage is TRBV27 and J usage is TRBJ2-1; 10 positions match TRBD1. The source material was peripheral blood. CDR3 region: CASSRYLPGQGWWQNNEQFF. Here the CDR3 DNA reads TGTGCCAGCAGTCGGTATCTACCGGGACAGGGGTGGTGGCAAAACAATGAGCAGTTCTTC.